These 13 T cell receptor beta chains came from one sample sequenced in a study of cytomegalovirus exposure and HLA in healthy donors (dated by TCRdb to the late 2010s). Library prep was done by the immunoSEQ multiplex PCR assay. A mixture of 60 forward primers for TCR Vbeta segments and 13 reverse primers for TCR Jbeta segments was used in the multiplex PCR. TCRdb provides this immuneACCESS table in a form limited to in-frame rearrangements. Some clones are lacking; in checked studies, under half of them reflect an unresolved V gene, and why the rest are absent is not known. The sample data list roughly 190,000 clones, and 9.5% of these were observed just once. Of the sample, over 1% falls within the top ten clones. The sample taken for sequencing was PBMCs. These receptors originate from a woman aged 25 to 39 in good health and CMV-seropositive.

This chain connects TRBV19 to TRBJ2-2; the match to TRBD2 covers 7 bases. V lost 1 base, J lost 1 base, and 6 bases stayed unmatched. The CDR3 extends over 17 amino acids. Germline CDR1 is LNHDA and CDR2 is SQIVND (reference sequence). Here the CDR3 reads CASSIGGGGGNTGELFF. In DNA, the CDR3 is TGTGCCAGTAGTATAGGAGGCGGGGGTGGGAACACCGGGGAGCTGTTTTTT.

The V and J genes are TRBV4-1 and TRBJ2-1; D is unresolved. Trimming left V 0 bases short and J 7 bases short, with 13 bases between. Germline V gives CDR1 MGHRA, CDR2 YSYEKL. The CDR3 has 15 residues. CDR3 DNA: TGCGCCAGCAGCCAAGATCCTACTCCCGTTAATGAGCAGTTCTTC. Protein: CASSQDPTPVNEQFF.

CDR3 in amino acids: CASSLGAPNQPQHF. For the CDR3, the DNA is TGCGCCAGCAGCTTGGGGGCTCCCAATCAGCCCCAGCATTTT. The chain couples TRBV5-1 to TRBJ1-5; D unclear. Trimming stripped 0 bases from V and 3 bases from J, with 7 bases between. The CDR3 length is 14 residues. Germline V gives CDR1 SGHRS, CDR2 YFSETQ.

This clone was observed a few times. The genes are TRBV18 and TRBJ1-3; D might be TRBD1 (5 bases). Germline assignment: CDR1 KGHSH and CDR2 LQKENI. The V end lost 0 bases, the J end lost 3 bases, and 9 bases lay between the germline ends. The CDR3 is 15 residues long. CDR3 nucleotides: TGTGCCAGCTCACCACCTTCCGGGGGTGGAAACACCATATATTTT. Residues: CASSPPSGGGNTIYF.

The rearrangement links TRBV19 to TRBJ2-3; 10 positions agree with TRBD2. Germline V gene sequence: CDR1 LNHDA, CDR2 SQIVND (reference sequence). The CDR3 extends over 18 amino acids. The junction had 19 bases not matched to a gene; V was cut back by 8 bases and J by 5 bases. CDR3 residues: CASADPRRLAGEGDTQYF. CDR3 DNA sequence: TGTGCCAGTGCAGACCCGAGAAGGCTAGCGGGAGAAGGAGATACGCAGTATTTT.

This clone was observed a few times. This chain connects TRBV6-1 to TRBJ2-2; D unresolved. CDR1 and CDR2 from the germline V gene are MNHNS and SASEGT. Trimming pared 4 bases from V and 5 bases from J, leaving 5 bases between. The CDR3 has 12 amino acids. The CDR3 loop reads CASSGQTGELFF. As DNA, the CDR3 is TGTGCCAGCAGTGGCCAGACCGGGGAGCTGTTTTTT.

In its sample, this clone was seen a few times. In nucleotides, the CDR3 is TGTGCCAGCAGCCCCCCGGACGAGCAGTACTTC. It specifies CASSPPDEQYF. This rearrangement joins TRBV11-2 to TRBJ2-7, with D unresolved. Trimming removed 5 bases at V and 5 bases at J, with 7 bases between. The CDR3 is made up of 11 amino acids. Germline V gene sequence: CDR1 SGHAT, CDR2 FQNNGV.

This chain joins TRBV7-7 and TRBJ2-5; 8 bases align to TRBD2. CDR1 and CDR2 (germline): SSHAT, FNYEAQ (reference sequence). CDR3 length equals 15 residues. Trimming removed 1 base from V and 4 bases from J; junction bases left unmatched: 5. The CDR3 loop is CASSLVGLAGETQYF. CDR3 coding DNA: TGTGCCAGCAGCTTAGTTGGCCTAGCGGGAGAGACCCAGTACTTC.

This clone was seen a few times. The chain is built from TRBV19 and TRBJ1-5; 9 bases match TRBD1. V was pared by 2 bases and J by 1 base, with 6 bases of the junction left unmatched. Germline loops: CDR1 LNHDA, CDR2 SQIVND (reference sequence). The CDR3 has 17 residues. The CDR3 here is CASSIKGQGFSNQPQHF. The CDR3 DNA sequence: TGTGCCAGTAGTATAAAGGGACAGGGATTCAGCAATCAGCCCCAGCATTTT.

This clone was picked up a small number of times. The V and J genes are TRBV4-1 and TRBJ1-5, with TRBD1 matching 7 bases. V lost 3 bases to trimming and J lost 6 bases; unmatched junction nucleotides: 14. The CDR3 consists of 17 residues. From germline, CDR1 is MGHRA and CDR2 YSYEKL. The CDR3, as DNA: TGCGCCAGCAGCCACCTCGACGGACAGGTCTTGGGTCAGCCCCAGCATTTT. This sequence encodes CASSHLDGQVLGQPQHF.

The genes are TRBV2 and TRBJ2-1, with 10 bases aligning to TRBD2. Germline V CDR1 and CDR2: SNHLY, FYNNEI. J was trimmed by 3 bases and V by 6 bases; bases with no gene match: 5. The CDR3 is 15 residues long. In DNA, the CDR3 is TGTGCCAGCAGACGGACTAGCGGACTCTACAATGAGCAGTTCTTC. It encodes CASRRTSGLYNEQFF.

This clone was seen only a few times. The genes are TRBV5-4 and TRBJ2-1, with 10 positions matching TRBD2. Germline loops: CDR1 SGHNT, CDR2 YYREEE (reference sequence). Trimming removed 1 base from V and 6 bases from J; junction bases left unmatched: 10. This CDR3 region has 17 residues. CDR3 coding DNA: TGTGCCAGCAGCTTGAGTAGCGGGAGGCCCCAAAGCAATGAGCAGTTCTTC. Its protein is CASSLSSGRPQSNEQFF.

The CDR3 region is CASSPRYYEQYF. The CDR3 DNA is TGTGCCAGCAGTCCCCGATACTACGAGCAGTACTTC. This chain joins TRBV2 and TRBJ2-5; D call uncertain. Near its end, the DNA agrees better with TRBJ2-7, so the J call may be wrong. Per germline, CDR1 SNHLY and CDR2 FYNNEI. The CDR3 is made up of 12 amino acids.